These 8 T cell receptor beta chains share one sample of origin, sequenced in a study of T cells in narcolepsy. TCRdb keeps only in-frame clones here, not all; method: immunoSEQ multiplex PCR. This sample has fewer than 30,000 clones, with more than 80% found just once. Sequencing input: CD45RA- memory CD4+ T cells from PBMCs. The receptors shown here come from a human donor with narcolepsy.

This clone was seen only a few times. The chain recombines TRBV14 with TRBJ1-3; D is perhaps TRBD1 (5 bases). Germline V gene sequence: CDR1 SGHDN, CDR2 FVKESK. Trimming removed 4 bases from V and 4 bases from J, with 17 bases in between. This CDR3 is 16 amino acids long. CDR3 sequence reads: CASSPYRTSGGNTIYF. The DNA for the CDR3 is TGTGCCAGCAGCCCCTACAGGACATCAGGGGGAAACACCATATATTTT.

This chain links TRBV2 with TRBJ2-6; TRBD1 agrees at 12 bases. Unmatched junction bases numbered 12, after V lost 5 bases and J lost 16 bases. Germline assignment: CDR1 SNHLY and CDR2 FYNNEI. This CDR3 region has 15 residues. The CDR3: CASSSIRPGQGALTF. The CDR3 coding sequence is TGTGCCAGCAGTTCCATACGCCCGGGACAGGGGGCTCTGACTTTC.

V gene TRBV29-1 combines with J gene TRBJ1-2; no clear D gene. V was shortened by 3 bases and J by 6 bases, with 5 bases between the two germline ends. CDR1 and CDR2 from the germline V gene are SQVTM and ANQGSEA. The CDR3 has 10 residues. Here the CDR3 DNA reads TGCAGCGTTGAGGCGGATGGCTACACCTTC. Translation gives CSVEADGYTF. The full variable domain, its missing parts supplied by reference TRBV29-1 and TRBJ1-2, is SAVISQKPSRDICQRGTSLTIQCQVDSQVTMMFWYRQQPGQSLTLIATANQGSEATYESGFVIDKFPISRPNLTFSTLTVSNMSPEDSSIYLCSVEADGYTFGSGTRLTVV.

This sequence joins TRBV7-8 and TRBJ1-4; no clear D. Germline V CDR1 and CDR2: SGHVS, FQNEAQ. Trimming left V 4 bases short and J 5 bases short, with 17 bases between. The CDR3 loop spans 16 amino acids. CDR3 residues: CASSSGYEGGNEKLFF. The CDR3 DNA reads as TGTGCCAGCAGCTCGGGGTATGAGGGAGGAAATGAAAAACTGTTTTTT.

The rearrangement uses TRBV4-2 and TRBJ1-2; the D gene is possibly TRBD1 (5 bases). CDR3 length: 16 residues. Looked up from germline, CDR1 is LGHNA and CDR2 is YNFKEQ. Trimming took 1 base from V and 0 from J, leaving 12 bases between them. The CDR3 coding sequence is TGTGCCAGCAGCCAAGTAAGGCAGGGTGCTAACTATGGCTACACCTTC. Its protein product is CASSQVRQGANYGYTF.

This clone appeared a few times. The rearrangement joins TRBV30 to TRBJ2-2; the match to TRBD2 covers 13 bases. Germline values: CDR1 GTSNPN, CDR2 SVGIG (reference sequence). J gave up 5 bases and V 5 bases, and 14 bases lay outside the gene matches. There are 18 residues in the CDR3. CDR3 sequence reads: CAWEKGLAGASGTGELFF. The CDR3 DNA reads TGTGCCTGGGAGAAAGGACTAGCGGGAGCCTCGGGGACCGGGGAGCTGTTTTTT.

This rearrangement joins TRBV18 to TRBJ2-1, with 10 bases identical to TRBD2. The length of the CDR3 is 14 residues. Germline V lookup: CDR1 KGHSH, CDR2 LQKENI. Trimming removed 3 bases from V and 9 bases from J; junction bases left unmatched: 5. The CDR3 region is CASSPSGRAGEQFF. The CDR3 nucleotides are TGTGCCAGCTCACCCAGCGGGAGGGCCGGTGAGCAGTTCTTC.

The chain recombines TRBV30 with TRBJ2-7; 13 bases fit TRBD2. Germline values: CDR1 GTSNPN, CDR2 SVGIG (reference sequence). The CDR3 length is 16 residues. V lost 4 bases to trimming and J lost 2 bases; unmatched junction nucleotides: 8. The DNA for the CDR3 is TGTGCCTGGACCCGACCGGGACTAGCGGGACCCTACGAGCAGTACTTC. Encoded protein: CAWTRPGLAGPYEQYF.